This passage covers 8 T cell receptor beta chains from one sample sequenced in a study of human T cells and chemical hapten exposure. Time point noted: patch test 3, about 24 weeks after DPC sensitization. Documented treatment: therapeutic diphenylcyclopropenone sensitization with weekly scalp DPC. TCRdb independently ran MiXCR on the RACE reads; one entry per CDR3 protein. The repertoire has roughly 50,000 distinct CDR3 sequences, roughly 10% of them found once; the top ten carry approximately 15%. This sample comprised whole blood, obtained in connection with sensitization to the hapten diphenylcyclopropenone (DPC). The receptor source for this set is a woman in her forties with alopecia areata. Some clones in this sample may be carry-over from other donors' samples.

This sequence joins TRBV2 and TRBJ2-7, with D possibly being TRBD1 (5 bases). Germline V CDR1 and CDR2: SNHLY, FYNNEI. The CDR3 covers 12 residues. V was trimmed by 7 bases and J by 2 bases, leaving 9 bases between them. The CDR3 DNA is TGTGCCAGCACCAGGGCCACCTACGAGCAGTACTTC. Translation: CASTRATYEQYF.

V and J are TRBV3-1 and TRBJ2-5; 11 nucleotides agree with TRBD1. Germline-derived CDR1 and CDR2 are LGHDT and YNNKEL (reference sequence). CDR3 length equals 14 residues. V shed 8 bases and J 5 bases; nucleotides not matched to a gene: 7. The CDR3 here is CASGPGQGAETQYF. The CDR3 DNA is TGTGCCAGCGGACCCGGACAGGGGGCTGAGACCCAGTACTTC.

In its sample, this clonotype was seen a few times. V and J are TRBV6-1 and TRBJ2-4; D ambiguous. The V end was cut by 2 bases, the J end by 9 bases, with 11 bases between. This CDR3 region has 13 residues. The germline V gene has CDR1 MNHNS and CDR2 SASEGT. The CDR3 bases are TGTGCCAGCAGTGAACGGGCCGTAGGCATTCAGTACTTC. It codes for CASSERAVGIQYF.

This clonotype was recorded many times. The chain has TRBV21-1 and TRBJ2-3; whether TRBD1, the table's D call, matches the DNA was not checked. TRBV21-1 constitutes a pseudogene. This CDR3 spans 16 amino acids. CDR3 DNA: TGTGCCAGCAGCAAAGGGCCAGGGGAGGGCACAGATACGCAGTATTTT. It translates to CASSKGPGEGTDTQYF.

This clonotype has ten or more counts. The chain is built from TRBV29-1 and TRBJ1-1, with 7 bases aligning to TRBD1. Germline V gene data show CDR1 as SQVTM and CDR2 as ANQGSEA. The CDR3 extends over 11 amino acids. Trimming at V came to 6 bases and at J to 10 bases, leaving 8 bases not matched to a gene. The CDR3 spells CSVDRDAGAFF. The DNA of the CDR3 is TGCAGCGTCGACAGGGATGCGGGAGCTTTCTTT.

The gene calls are TRBV28 and TRBJ2-7; 10 positions agree with TRBD2. With 5 bases clipped from V and 6 bases from J, the junction kept 13 bases outside the gene matches. The CDR3 is 16 amino acids. Germline V lookup: CDR1 MDHEN, CDR2 SYDVKM. In DNA form, the CDR3 reads TGTGCCAGCAGTCCGGGTATGGGAGCGGGGGGGCGCGAGCAGTACTTC. Protein: CASSPGMGAGGREQYF.

This clonotype was observed a few times. The chain recombines TRBV30 with TRBJ2-2; D may be TRBD1 (5 bases). V was clipped by 0 bases and J by 7 bases, with 15 bases between them. There are 15 residues in the CDR3. Germline V lookup: CDR1 GTSNPN, CDR2 SVGIG (reference sequence). The CDR3 reads CAWSVKGAQNGELFF. The CDR3 coding sequence is TGTGCCTGGAGTGTGAAAGGGGCGCAAAACGGGGAGCTGTTTTTT.

The CDR3 nucleotides are TGCAGTGCTAGTGGGACAGGGGATGGGGAAGCTTTCTTT. Its translation is CSASGTGDGEAFF. The V call is TRBV20-1, the J call TRBJ1-1, with TRBD1 matching 10 bases. The CDR3 is 13 amino acids. The V and J ends lost 3 bases and 8 bases, in that order; junction bases with no gene match: 6. Germline lookup yields CDR1 DFQATT and CDR2 SNEGSKA (reference sequence).